These T cell receptor beta chains were read from a single sample in a study of beta chain features in type 1 diabetes. TCRdb's copy holds only in-frame clones and misses some; the assay was immunoSEQ multiplex PCR. The table lists about 620,000 clones, roughly a sixth of them singletons. The specimen was naive CD4+ T cells from blood. The receptors were sampled from a man aged 18 to 29 in good health. The CDR3 runs from the conserved cysteine through the conserved F or W. D genes are given only for firm matches. Clone size is not always given. Where it is, it says once, few, many or a class for expanded clones.

clone_size j_call v_call d_call cdr3_aa cdr3_nt
- TRBJ2-7 TRBV9 - CASSQGSPYEQYF TGTGCCAGCAGCCAGGGGAGTCCCTACGAGCAGTACTTC
- TRBJ2-2 TRBV9 - CASSARPSNTGELFF TGTGCCAGCAGCGCCCGACCCTCGAACACCGGGGAGCTGTTTTTT
- TRBJ1-1 TRBV29-1 TRBD1 CSVDPDRGIGTEAFF TGCAGCGTTGATCCCGACAGGGGCATCGGGACTGAAGCTTTCTTT
- TRBJ2-5 TRBV4-2 - CASSREDQETQYF TGTGCCAGCAGCAGGGAGGACCAAGAGACCCAGTACTTC
few TRBJ2-5 TRBV18 - CASSPLGAQETQYF TGTGCCAGCTCACCCCTCGGGGCTCAAGAGACCCAGTACTTC
- TRBJ2-4 TRBV29-1 - CSAPGAALAKNIQYF TGCAGCGCGCCGGGAGCAGCCCTAGCCAAAAACATTCAGTACTTC
- TRBJ2-7 TRBV7-8 - CASSPRPGPDTQYF TGTGCCAGCAGCCCGAGACCGGGCCCTGACACGCAGTACTTC
few TRBJ2-7 TRBV5-4 - CASSLHRATYEQYF TGTGCCAGCAGCCTCCACCGGGCCACCTACGAGCAGTACTTC
- TRBJ2-2 TRBV7-3 - CASSLTARSNTGELFF TGTGCCAGCAGCTTAACGGCCAGGTCGAACACCGGGGAGCTGTTTTTT
- TRBJ1-5 TRBV9 - CASSVEQGRNQPQHF TGTGCCAGCAGCGTAGAACAGGGACGCAATCAGCCCCAGCATTTT
few TRBJ1-2 TRBV14 TRBD1 CASSPGQYGYTF TGTGCCAGCAGCCCGGGACAGTATGGCTACACCTTC
- TRBJ1-6 TRBV4-1 TRBD1 CASSQVGTGGNSPLHF TGCGCCAGCAGCCAAGTGGGGACAGGGGGTAATTCACCCCTCCACTTT
few TRBJ1-4 TRBV15 - CATSRDIGSRNEKLFF TGTGCCACCAGCAGAGATATCGGGTCTCGTAATGAAAAACTGTTTTTT
few TRBJ2-7 TRBV6-6 TRBD1 CASRPPGQGGYEQYF TGTGCCAGCAGGCCTCCGGGACAGGGCGGGTACGAGCAGTACTTC
- TRBJ1-1 TRBV4-1 TRBD1 CASSHTILTGGNTEAFF TGCGCCAGCAGCCATACAATCCTAACAGGGGGGAACACTGAAGCTTTCTTT
- TRBJ2-1 TRBV9 - CASSVEARTYNEQFF TGTGCCAGCAGCGTAGAGGCTAGGACCTACAATGAGCAGTTCTTC